This T cell receptor (beta chain) was found in a study of blood T cell repertoires in COVID-19. Background on the study: Acute and convalescent COVID-19 samples came from the United States, Italy and Spain.

Germline V CDR1 and CDR2: SGHTA, FQGNSA. The CDR3 contains 16 residues. After removal of 0 bases from V and 8 bases from J, the junction contained 11 bases not matched to a gene. The data were produced by immunoSEQ multiplex PCR, yet TCRdb's version contains in-frame clones alone and is incomplete. In the table there are about 22,000 clones, roughly 88% of which are singletons. The J gene is TRBJ1-2, the V gene TRBV7-2; 8 nucleotides agree with TRBD1. Sequencing input: peripheral blood. The receptor was isolated from a man older than 75 with active or convalescent COVID-19. The CDR3: CASSLAVIGQGNGYTF. In nucleotides, the CDR3 is TGTGCCAGCAGCTTAGCAGTTATTGGACAGGGTAACGGCTACACCTTC.